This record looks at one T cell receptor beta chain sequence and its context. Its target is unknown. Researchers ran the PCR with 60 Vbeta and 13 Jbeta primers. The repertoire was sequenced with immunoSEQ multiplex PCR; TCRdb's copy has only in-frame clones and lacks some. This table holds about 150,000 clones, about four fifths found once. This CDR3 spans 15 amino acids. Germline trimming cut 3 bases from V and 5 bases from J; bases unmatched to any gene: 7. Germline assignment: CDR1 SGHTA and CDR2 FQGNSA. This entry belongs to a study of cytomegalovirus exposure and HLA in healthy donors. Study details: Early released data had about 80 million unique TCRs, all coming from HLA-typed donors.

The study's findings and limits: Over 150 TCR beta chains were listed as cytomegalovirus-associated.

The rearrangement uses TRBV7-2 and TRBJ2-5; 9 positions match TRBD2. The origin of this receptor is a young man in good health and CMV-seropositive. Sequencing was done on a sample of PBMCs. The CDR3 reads CASSFRRGGGETQYF. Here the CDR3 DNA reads TGTGCCAGCAGCTTTAGGCGGGGGGGCGGGGAGACCCAGTACTTC.